The present T cell receptor (beta chain) was sequenced within a study of OX40 agonist ivuxolimab in advanced cancers. Across the study: A mean age of roughly 62 years, range about 20 to 79, was recorded, and approximately 80% were male.

A note on this clone: Its antigen is as yet unknown.

The length of the CDR3 is 18 residues. Germline lookup yields CDR1 SNHLY and CDR2 FYNNEI. With 7 bases clipped from V and 0 bases from J, the junction kept 9 bases outside the gene matches. TCRdb's copy holds only in-frame clones and misses some; the assay was immunoSEQ multiplex PCR. The sample has over 40,000 clones; around 88% are singletons. Regarding the study as a whole: It was also the case that some nonresponders had low normalized T-cell clonal expansion. The expanded peripheral T cells' antigen specificity was not determined. Averaging showed that CD8+ T cells had more expanded clones than CD4+ did.

The chain uses TRBV2 and TRBJ2-6, with TRBD1 identical over 10 bases. The sequenced sample was CD4+ or CD8+ T cells sorted from blood, obtained in a trial of the OX40 agonist ivuxolimab. The origin of this receptor is an adult with an advanced solid tumor such as melanoma, head and neck, liver or kidney cancer. The CDR3 here is CASTLRDRGPSGANVLTF. As DNA, the CDR3 is TGTGCCAGCACCCTTAGGGACAGGGGCCCCTCTGGGGCCAACGTCCTGACTTTC.